This note documents a single T cell receptor beta chain sequence. Its antigen remains unknown. Total RNA, at least 5 micrograms per sample, came from PBMCs. The data derive from a study of blood T cells in healthy people across ages. PCR was performed a second time for roughly 7 to 11 cycles using a sample-barcoded 5' primer and a J-beta primer mix. MiXCR, applied by TCRdb to the 5' RACE reads, yields one record per CDR3 protein. The table shows approximately 800,000 distinct CDR3 sequences, with roughly 24% occurring only once. Whole-study results and caveats: It was the long-lived donors that had more naive CD4+ cells and higher diversity than aged donors. The diversity estimates, figures obtained from one million T cells, were considered underestimates.

This sample also appeared in a second study, on T cells of mothers and their children. From that study: The people who donated were a few healthy Caucasian mothers and their six children.

This clonotype was sampled from a boy aged 5-17 years in good health. Sequencing was performed on blood.

The CDR3 nucleotides read TGTGCCAGCAGCAAAGTTCATGAGTTAGCAGGGTCGACCTACGAGCAGTACTTC. Translated, it gives CASSKVHELAGSTYEQYF. The J gene is TRBJ2-7, the V gene TRBV21-1; the table's D call TRBD1 went unverified against the DNA. TRBV21-1 has pseudogene status. The CDR3 runs 18 residues.